This is a list of T cell receptor beta chains from one sample in a study of glioma-infiltrating T cells. One entry per CDR3 protein, called by TCRdb with MiXCR from the multiplex PCR reads. Counted here are 300,000 to 400,000 distinct CDR3 sequences, roughly two fifths occurring once; the ten biggest clones make up more than 10%. The sample taken for sequencing was glioma tissue, nonneoplastic brain tissue, or PBMCs (not recorded which). The receptor source for this set is a human donor with low-grade glioma or glioblastoma, undergoing nonglioma brain surgery, or in good health (not recorded which). CDR3s include the opening cysteine and the closing phenylalanine or tryptophan. Each record gives: D gene, J gene, V gene, clone size, CDR3 protein, CDR3 DNA. The D gene is left open where the match is weak. Clone size is given for some rows only: seen once, a few or many times, or a class if the clone is expanded.

d_gene: NA
j_gene: TRBJ2-3
v_gene: TRBV19
abundance: few
CDR3aa: CASSVIADTQYF
CDR3nt: TGTGCCAGTAGCGTAATAGCAGATACGCAGTATTTT

d_gene: NA
j_gene: TRBJ1-5
v_gene: TRBV5-1
abundance: NA
CDR3aa: CASRQSGGGYPNQPQHF
CDR3nt: TGCGCCAGCAGACAAAGCGGGGGGGGATACCCTAATCAGCCCCAGCATTTT

d_gene: NA
j_gene: TRBJ2-1
v_gene: TRBV28
abundance: NA
CDR3aa: CASSSGPRGFF
CDR3nt: TGTGCCAGCAGTTCGGGACCGAGGGGGTTCTTC

d_gene: NA
j_gene: TRBJ2-5
v_gene: TRBV5-4
abundance: once
CDR3aa: CASSLVQEGQETQYF
CDR3nt: TGTGCCAGCAGCTTGGTCCAAGAAGGGCAAGAGACCCAGTACTTC

d_gene: TRBD2
j_gene: TRBJ2-2
v_gene: TRBV27
abundance: NA
CDR3aa: CASSAGLAGANTGELFF
CDR3nt: TGTGCCAGCAGCGCAGGACTAGCGGGGGCGAACACCGGGGAGCTGTTTTTT

d_gene: TRBD1
j_gene: TRBJ2-3
v_gene: TRBV4-3
abundance: many
CDR3aa: CASSPRDRGTDTQYF
CDR3nt: TGCGCCAGCAGCCCCCGGGACAGGGGCACAGATACGCAGTATTTT

d_gene: TRBD1
j_gene: TRBJ2-5
v_gene: TRBV28
abundance: NA
CDR3aa: CASSPVEGQGGETQYF
CDR3nt: TGTGCCAGCAGTCCAGTAGAGGGACAGGGGGGAGAGACCCAGTACTTC

d_gene: NA
j_gene: TRBJ2-1
v_gene: TRBV4-1
abundance: few
CDR3aa: CASSQDWGTSPYNEQFF
CDR3nt: TGCGCCAGCAGCCAAGATTGGGGAACGAGCCCCTACAATGAGCAGTTCTTC

d_gene: NA
j_gene: TRBJ1-1
v_gene: TRBV6-2/TRBV6-3
abundance: many
CDR3aa: CASRTGDFANTEAFF
CDR3nt: TGTGCCAGCAGAACGGGGGATTTTGCGAACACTGAAGCTTTCTTT

d_gene: NA
j_gene: TRBJ1-1
v_gene: TRBV7-9
abundance: few
CDR3aa: CASRRQLNTEAFF
CDR3nt: TGTGCCAGCAGGCGTCAGTTGAACACTGAAGCTTTCTTT

d_gene: NA
j_gene: TRBJ2-1
v_gene: TRBV27
abundance: NA
CDR3aa: CASSSFRGRGGVNEQFF
CDR3nt: TGTGCCAGCAGTTCTTTCAGGGGGCGCGGGGGGGTTAATGAGCAGTTCTTC